Listed below are T cell receptor beta chains from one sample, sequenced in a study of control samples from healthy donors and cancer patients. Produced via immunoSEQ multiplex PCR; TCRdb's table is partial and in-frame only. The repertoire holds about 49,000 clones, with 65% to 90% as singletons. The specimen was PBMCs. These receptors were obtained from a woman aged 45 to 65 with lung cancer. Both conserved end residues are part of each CDR3. The D gene is left open where the match is weak. A row's size may be missing; if present it is once, few, many or a size class.

V gene,J gene,CDR3 length,clone size,D gene,CDR3 protein,CDR3 DNA
TRBV28,TRBJ1-1,15,NA,NA,CASKRADVMNTEAFF,TGTGCCAGCAAGAGGGCTGACGTTATGAACACTGAAGCTTTCTTT
TRBV7-2,TRBJ2-1,15,NA,TRBD2,CASSVLAGGPYEQFF,TGTGCCAGCAGCGTACTAGCGGGGGGCCCATATGAGCAGTTCTTC
TRBV4-3,TRBJ2-7,17,once,NA,CASSQEVLTGGIYEQYF,TGCGCCAGCAGCCAAGAAGTTTTGACGGGGGGCATCTACGAGCAGTACTTC
TRBV19,TRBJ2-7,13,NA,TRBD1,CASRDRGDYEQYF,TGTGCCAGTAGAGACAGGGGGGACTACGAGCAGTACTTC
TRBV7-9,TRBJ2-5,13,NA,NA,CASSPLREETQYF,TGTGCCAGCAGCCCGCTCAGGGAAGAGACCCAGTACTTC
TRBV6-6,TRBJ1-4,11,NA,NA,CASSLNEKLFF,TGTGCCAGCAGTTTGAATGAAAAACTGTTTTTT
TRBV6-6,TRBJ1-3,14,NA,TRBD1,CASRLTGGGNTIYF,TGTGCCAGCAGACTTACAGGGGGTGGAAACACCATATATTTT
TRBV5-1,TRBJ2-7,14,NA,NA,CASSPVGSSYEQYF,TGCGCCAGCAGCCCCGTAGGAAGCTCCTACGAGCAGTACTTC
TRBV7-2,TRBJ1-1,16,NA,NA,CASSLARPGWNTEAFF,TGTGCCAGCAGCTTAGCTCGACCGGGATGGAACACTGAAGCTTTCTTT
TRBV9,TRBJ1-1,15,few,NA,CASSVGPGAITEAFF,TGTGCCAGCAGCGTAGGGCCGGGGGCAATCACTGAAGCTTTCTTT
TRBV9,TRBJ2-1,14,NA,NA,CASSVAPRINEQFF,TGTGCCAGCAGCGTAGCTCCGAGGATCAATGAGCAGTTCTTC
TRBV20-1,TRBJ2-7,11,NA,NA,CSARQEYEQYF,TGCAGTGCTCGACAGGAATACGAGCAGTACTTC
TRBV7-9,TRBJ1-5,12,NA,NA,CASSFANQPQHF,TGTGCCAGCAGCTTCGCCAATCAGCCCCAGCATTTT
TRBV7-2,TRBJ1-2,14,NA,NA,CASSLGYRDHGYTF,TGTGCCAGCAGCTTAGGATACAGGGACCATGGCTACACCTTC
TRBV4-2,TRBJ1-3,14,NA,NA,CASSQASSGNTIYF,TGTGCCAGCAGCCAAGCATCGTCTGGAAACACCATATATTTT
TRBV4-3,TRBJ1-1,14,once,NA,CASSQDSENTEAFF,TGCGCCAGCAGCCAAGATTCGGAGAACACTGAAGCTTTCTTT
TRBV7-2,TRBJ2-5,14,NA,NA,CASSLGGVAETQYF,TGTGCCAGCAGCTTAGGAGGGGTGGCAGAGACCCAGTACTTC
TRBV18,TRBJ1-1,14,NA,TRBD1,CASSRTGVDTEAFF,TGTGCCAGCTCACGGACAGGCGTAGACACTGAAGCTTTCTTT
TRBV14,TRBJ2-6,16,NA,NA,CASSRLEGSGANVLTF,TGTGCCAGCAGCCGGCTGGAGGGGAGCGGGGCCAACGTCCTGACTTTC
TRBV27,TRBJ1-2,16,NA,TRBD1,CASSTLTGGENYGYTF,TGTGCCAGCAGTACGTTGACAGGGGGCGAGAACTATGGCTACACCTTC
TRBV6-2/TRBV6-3,TRBJ1-1,14,NA,NA,CASSLLGRDTEAFF,TGTGCCAGCAGTCTTTTGGGGAGGGACACTGAAGCTTTCTTT
TRBV2,TRBJ2-6,18,NA,TRBD1,CASSFRVQGLTGANVLTF,TGTGCCAGCAGTTTCAGGGTACAGGGGTTAACCGGGGCCAACGTCCTGACTTTC
TRBV7-8,TRBJ2-1,16,NA,NA,CASSLEGFSSYNEQFF,TGTGCCAGCAGCTTAGAGGGGTTTAGCTCCTACAATGAGCAGTTCTTC
TRBV4-3,TRBJ1-1,15,NA,TRBD1,CASSQDTGVRMEAFF,TGCGCCAGCAGCCAAGATACAGGGGTGAGAATGGAAGCTTTCTTT
TRBV20-1,TRBJ1-1,11,NA,NA,CSAPRGTEAFF,TGCAGTGCCCCCAGGGGCACTGAAGCTTTCTTT
TRBV4-2,TRBJ1-3,14,medium-sized,NA,CASSQDSSGNTIYF,TGTGCCAGCAGCCAAGACAGTTCTGGAAACACCATATATTTT
TRBV18,TRBJ1-3,18,NA,TRBD1,CASSPSPGTGKAGNTIYF,TGTGCCAGCTCACCTAGTCCCGGGACAGGGAAGGCTGGAAACACCATATATTTT
TRBV28,TRBJ1-5,13,NA,NA,CASSRDTNQPQHF,TGTGCCAGCAGTAGGGACACCAATCAGCCCCAGCATTTT
TRBV27,TRBJ2-3,16,NA,NA,CASSFGGAARTDTQYF,TGTGCCAGCAGTTTTGGTGGTGCAGCCCGCACAGATACGCAGTATTTT
TRBV20-1,TRBJ2-2,15,NA,NA,CSASRAGTNTGELFF,TGCAGTGCTAGTAGGGCAGGGACGAACACCGGGGAGCTGTTTTTT
TRBV5-5,TRBJ2-1,17,NA,NA,CASSPAGSGFAYNEQFF,TGTGCCAGCAGCCCGGCGGGTAGCGGTTTCGCCTACAATGAGCAGTTCTTC
TRBV6-4,TRBJ2-2,13,few,TRBD1,CASSPGGSGELFF,TGTGCCAGCAGTCCAGGGGGATCCGGGGAGCTGTTTTTT
TRBV2,TRBJ1-2,14,NA,NA,CASSATGTTHGYTF,TGTGCCAGCAGTGCTACCGGGACAACTCATGGCTACACCTTC
TRBV28,TRBJ2-7,11,NA,NA,CASSENYEQYF,TGTGCCAGCAGTGAGAACTACGAGCAGTACTTC
TRBV28,TRBJ1-2,14,once,NA,CASSAFHGAYGYTF,TGTGCCAGCAGTGCATTTCATGGAGCTTATGGCTACACCTTC
TRBV5-1,TRBJ2-5,13,NA,TRBD2,CASSSQGGETQYF,TGCGCCAGCAGCTCCCAGGGAGGGGAGACCCAGTACTTC
TRBV27,TRBJ1-2,14,NA,TRBD1,CASSPGQGNYGYTF,TGTGCCAGCAGTCCGGGACAGGGAAACTATGGCTACACCTTC
TRBV6-5,TRBJ2-1,13,NA,TRBD1,CASTGDRYNEQFF,TGTGCCAGTACAGGGGACCGATACAATGAGCAGTTCTTC
TRBV30,TRBJ1-6,15,NA,NA,CASDGISSYNSPLHF,TGTGCCTCGGACGGTATAAGCTCCTATAATTCACCCCTCCACTTT
TRBV11-2,TRBJ2-1,15,few,NA,CASSLVPGSPHEQFF,TGTGCCAGCAGCTTAGTCCCCGGAAGCCCGCATGAGCAGTTCTTC
TRBV21-1,TRBJ1-4,15,NA,NA,CASSGHRVEGEKLFF,TGTGCCAGCAGCGGGCACAGGGTGGAAGGTGAAAAACTGTTTTTT
TRBV11-3,TRBJ1-1,17,NA,NA,CASSLRQGGGRNTEAFF,TGTGCCAGCAGCTTGCGTCAGGGTGGCGGGAGGAACACTGAAGCTTTCTTT
TRBV3-1/TRBV3-2,TRBJ2-5,14,NA,NA,CASSLHDSQETQYF,TGTGCCAGCAGCCTACACGATTCCCAAGAGACCCAGTACTTC